These T cell receptor beta chains were read from a single sample in a study of cytomegalovirus exposure and HLA in healthy donors. Repertoires were generated with immunoSEQ multiplex PCR, while TCRdb's copy carries only in-frame clones and drops some. The table has 200,000 to 250,000 clones, 75% to 90% seen once. Sample: PBMCs. These receptors all stem from a boy between 2 and 15 years old in good health and CMV-seronegative. The CDR3 runs from the conserved cysteine through the conserved F or W. A D gene is named only where the DNA matches it firmly. Size values are once, few and many counts, or a class for expanded clones, and some rows have none.

V gene: TRBV27
J gene: TRBJ1-5
clone size: NA
D gene: NA
CDR3 protein: CASSPLRRPESNQPQHF
CDR3 DNA: TGTGCCAGCAGTCCCCTACGGAGGCCCGAATCCAATCAGCCCCAGCATTTT

V gene: TRBV13
J gene: TRBJ1-6
clone size: NA
D gene: TRBD1
CDR3 protein: CASSSGTGRSPLHF
CDR3 DNA: TGTGCCAGCAGCTCCGGGACAGGGAGATCACCCCTCCACTTT

V gene: TRBV5-8
J gene: TRBJ1-6
clone size: NA
D gene: NA
CDR3 protein: CASSSRSSYNSPLHF
CDR3 DNA: TGTGCCAGCAGCAGTAGGAGCTCCTATAATTCACCCCTCCACTTT

V gene: TRBV5-6
J gene: TRBJ1-2
clone size: NA
D gene: NA
CDR3 protein: CASSLGQSYYGYTF
CDR3 DNA: TGTGCCAGCAGCTTGGGACAGTCCTACTATGGCTACACCTTC

V gene: TRBV6-5
J gene: TRBJ1-2
clone size: NA
D gene: NA
CDR3 protein: CASRSRRGYTF
CDR3 DNA: TGTGCCAGCAGGTCGCGGAGGGGCTACACCTTC

V gene: TRBV4-1
J gene: TRBJ2-7
clone size: NA
D gene: TRBD1
CDR3 protein: CASSPRQGFYEQYF
CDR3 DNA: TGCGCCAGCAGCCCGCGACAGGGATTCTACGAGCAGTACTTC

V gene: TRBV9
J gene: TRBJ2-7
clone size: once
D gene: TRBD2
CDR3 protein: CASSVGGLAGWEQYF
CDR3 DNA: TGTGCCAGCAGCGTAGGTGGCCTAGCGGGGTGGGAGCAGTACTTC

V gene: TRBV18
J gene: TRBJ1-6
clone size: NA
D gene: NA
CDR3 protein: CASSAQGNSPLHF
CDR3 DNA: TGTGCCAGCTCAGCCCAGGGGAATTCACCCCTCCACTTT

V gene: TRBV5-1
J gene: TRBJ2-7
clone size: NA
D gene: NA
CDR3 protein: CASSLDSAYEQYF
CDR3 DNA: TGCGCCAGCAGCTTGGATAGTGCCTACGAGCAGTACTTC

V gene: TRBV9
J gene: TRBJ2-7
clone size: once
D gene: TRBD2
CDR3 protein: CASSPGLAGVYEQYF
CDR3 DNA: TGTGCCAGCAGCCCGGGACTAGCGGGAGTGTACGAGCAGTACTTC

V gene: TRBV13
J gene: TRBJ2-1
clone size: NA
D gene: NA
CDR3 protein: CASSSNNEQFF
CDR3 DNA: TGTGCCAGCAGCTCCAACAATGAGCAGTTCTTC

V gene: TRBV13
J gene: TRBJ2-3
clone size: NA
D gene: TRBD1
CDR3 protein: CASSLAGTGGGRDTQYF
CDR3 DNA: TGTGCCAGCAGCTTAGCCGGGACAGGTGGAGGTAGGGATACGCAGTATTTT

V gene: TRBV5-8
J gene: TRBJ2-3
clone size: NA
D gene: NA
CDR3 protein: CASSSRISRADTQYF
CDR3 DNA: TGTGCCAGCAGCTCTAGGATATCTCGCGCAGATACGCAGTATTTT

V gene: TRBV7-9
J gene: TRBJ2-1
clone size: NA
D gene: TRBD2
CDR3 protein: CASSSLGREGRNKQFF
CDR3 DNA: TGTGCCAGCAGCTCCTTAGGGCGGGAGGGCCGTAATAAGCAGTTCTTC

V gene: TRBV20-1
J gene: TRBJ1-2
clone size: NA
D gene: NA
CDR3 protein: CSASREALTF
CDR3 DNA: TGCAGTGCTTCCCGCGAGGCTCTCACCTTC

V gene: TRBV7-9
J gene: TRBJ1-2
clone size: NA
D gene: TRBD1
CDR3 protein: CASSEQGDHGYTF
CDR3 DNA: TGTGCCAGCAGCGAACAGGGGGACCATGGCTACACCTTC

V gene: TRBV15
J gene: TRBJ1-2
clone size: NA
D gene: NA
CDR3 protein: CATSGPDRGGSGYGYTF
CDR3 DNA: TGTGCCACCAGCGGACCAGACCGTGGGGGCAGTGGCTATGGCTACACCTTC

V gene: TRBV2
J gene: TRBJ1-4
clone size: NA
D gene: TRBD1
CDR3 protein: CASRPRTGKDVNEKLFF
CDR3 DNA: TGTGCCAGCAGGCCGAGGACAGGGAAAGACGTTAATGAAAAACTGTTTTTT

V gene: TRBV7-7
J gene: TRBJ2-5
clone size: NA
D gene: TRBD2
CDR3 protein: CASSFTSGTQETQYF
CDR3 DNA: TGTGCTAGCAGCTTCACTAGCGGGACACAAGAGACCCAGTACTTC

V gene: TRBV5-6
J gene: TRBJ1-6
clone size: NA
D gene: TRBD1
CDR3 protein: CASSGRQGNSPLHF
CDR3 DNA: TGTGCCAGCAGTGGCCGACAGGGCAATTCACCCCTCCACTTT

V gene: TRBV15
J gene: TRBJ2-4
clone size: NA
D gene: NA
CDR3 protein: CATSRDYALESLAKNIQYF
CDR3 DNA: TGTGCCACCAGCAGAGATTATGCTCTAGAGTCGCTAGCCAAAAACATTCAGTACTTC

V gene: TRBV5-1
J gene: TRBJ1-1
clone size: NA
D gene: TRBD1
CDR3 protein: CASSSTGGGTEAFF
CDR3 DNA: TGCGCCAGCAGCTCGACAGGGGGAGGGACTGAAGCTTTCTTT